This T cell receptor (beta chain) is from a study of early T cells in non-severe SARS-CoV-2 infection. The wider study: RNA in bulk from unsorted whole blood was sequenced, and chains were unpaired.

This clonotype has at least ten counts. Its specificity is unknown. Researchers tagged individual cDNA molecules with unique molecular identifiers. Using its own MiXCR run on the 5' RACE reads, TCRdb lists one record per CDR3 protein. The sample yields 40,000 or so distinct CDR3 sequences, less than 7% seen once. The CDR3 contains 13 residues. Trimming removed 7 bases from V and 8 bases from J; junction bases left unmatched: 6. CDR1 is SQVTM, CDR2 ANQGSEA, per germline. General study findings and limits: VDJdb-based matching was biased toward anti-spike CD8 responses and missed private and CD4 specificities.

The clonotype originates from an adult who was a healthcare worker with PCR-confirmed SARS-CoV-2 infection or an uninfected control (not recorded which). The specimen sequenced was whole blood. The chain has TRBV29-1 and TRBJ2-3, with TRBD2 matching 13 bases. DNA of the CDR3: TGCAGCGCCCCCACTAGCGGGGGGGGTACGCAGTATTTT. It encodes CSAPTSGGGTQYF.